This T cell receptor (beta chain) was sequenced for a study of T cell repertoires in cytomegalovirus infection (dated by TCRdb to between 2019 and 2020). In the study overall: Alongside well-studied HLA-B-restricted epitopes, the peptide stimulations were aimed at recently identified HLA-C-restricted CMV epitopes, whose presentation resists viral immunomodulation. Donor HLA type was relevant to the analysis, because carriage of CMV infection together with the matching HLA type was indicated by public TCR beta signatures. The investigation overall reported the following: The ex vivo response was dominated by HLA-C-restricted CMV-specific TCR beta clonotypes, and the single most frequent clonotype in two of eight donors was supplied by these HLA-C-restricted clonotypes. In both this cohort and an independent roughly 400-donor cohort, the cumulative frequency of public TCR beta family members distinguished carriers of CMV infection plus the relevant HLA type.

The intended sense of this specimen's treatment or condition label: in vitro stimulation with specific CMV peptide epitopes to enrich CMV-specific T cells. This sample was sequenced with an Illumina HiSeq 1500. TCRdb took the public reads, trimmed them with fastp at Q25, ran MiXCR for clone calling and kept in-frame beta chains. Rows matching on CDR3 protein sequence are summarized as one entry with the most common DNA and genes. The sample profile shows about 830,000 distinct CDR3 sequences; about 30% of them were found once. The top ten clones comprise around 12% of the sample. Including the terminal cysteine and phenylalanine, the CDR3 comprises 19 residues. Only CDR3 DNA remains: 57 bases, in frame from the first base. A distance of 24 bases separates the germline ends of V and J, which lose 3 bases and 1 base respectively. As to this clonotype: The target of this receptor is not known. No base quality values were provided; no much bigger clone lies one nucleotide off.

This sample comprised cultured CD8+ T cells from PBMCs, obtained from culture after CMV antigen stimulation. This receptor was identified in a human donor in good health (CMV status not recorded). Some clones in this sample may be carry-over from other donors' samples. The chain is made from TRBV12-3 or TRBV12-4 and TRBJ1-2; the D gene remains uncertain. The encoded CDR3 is CASSFPPRSNSPLNYGYTF. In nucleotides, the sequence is TGTGCCAGCAGTTTTCCACCAAGATCCAACTCACCCCTTAACTATGGCTACACCTTC.